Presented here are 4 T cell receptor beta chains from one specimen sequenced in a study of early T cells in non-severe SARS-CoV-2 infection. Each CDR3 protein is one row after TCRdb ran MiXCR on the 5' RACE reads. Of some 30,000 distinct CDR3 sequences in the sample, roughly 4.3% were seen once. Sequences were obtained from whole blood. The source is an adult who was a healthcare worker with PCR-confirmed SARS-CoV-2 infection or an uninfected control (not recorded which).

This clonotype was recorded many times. In DNA, the CDR3 is TGTGCCAGCAGCTTGGCCTTTGCGGGAGGCCCCCCCGTTACGCAGTATTTT. It codes for CASSLAFAGGPPVTQYF. The rearrangement links TRBV5-4 to TRBJ2-3, with 8 nucleotides matching TRBD2. This CDR3 has 17 residues. The V gene end was trimmed by 0 bases and the J gene end by 8 bases; junction bases not matched to a gene: 14. CDR1 is SGHNT and CDR2 is YYREEE in the germline V gene (reference sequence).

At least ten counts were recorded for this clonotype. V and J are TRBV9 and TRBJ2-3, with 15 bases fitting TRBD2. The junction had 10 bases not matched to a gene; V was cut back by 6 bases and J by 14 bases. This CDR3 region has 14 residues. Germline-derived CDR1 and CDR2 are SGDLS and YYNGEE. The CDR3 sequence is CASKSGLAGGLAYF. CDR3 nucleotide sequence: TGTGCCAGCAAGTCAGGACTAGCGGGAGGGTTGGCGTATTTT.

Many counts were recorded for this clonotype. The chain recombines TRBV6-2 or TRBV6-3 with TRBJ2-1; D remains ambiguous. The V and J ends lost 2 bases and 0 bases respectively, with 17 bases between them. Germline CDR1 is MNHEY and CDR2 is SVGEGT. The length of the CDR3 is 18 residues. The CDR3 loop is CASSYTPAHASSYNEQFF. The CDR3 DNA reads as TGTGCCAGCAGTTACACCCCCGCACACGCGAGCTCCTACAATGAGCAGTTCTTC.

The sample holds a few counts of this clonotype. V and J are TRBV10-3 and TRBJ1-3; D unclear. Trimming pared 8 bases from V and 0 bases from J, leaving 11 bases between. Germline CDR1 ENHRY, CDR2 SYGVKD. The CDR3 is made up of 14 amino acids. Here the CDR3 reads CAIGRGVSGNTIYF. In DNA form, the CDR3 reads TGTGCCATCGGCCGTGGAGTCTCTGGAAACACCATATATTTT.